This note documents a single T cell receptor (beta chain) sequence. The ends were cut back, 0 bases at V and 4 bases at J, with 6 bases in the middle. There are 13 residues in the CDR3. The V gene's germline CDR1 is SEHNR and CDR2 FQNEAQ (reference sequence). The sample comes from a study of graft-versus-host responses after intestinal transplantation. Whole-study context: Following induction with anti-thymocyte globulin, all recipients were given tacrolimus and steroids for about three years.

This table comes from immunoSEQ multiplex PCR, and its TCRdb copy is limited to in-frame clones, with some not included. This table holds approximately 12,000 clones, over 90% found once. The sample in question was PBMCs, obtained 109 days after intestinal transplant. The receptor comes from a human patient who received an intestinal transplant, so some T cells may come from the graft donor. J is TRBJ1-2 and V is TRBV7-9; the D gene is possibly TRBD1 (6 bases). CDR3 in DNA: TGTGCCAGCAGCTTAGCAGGGGGCTATGGCTACACCTTC. Encoded protein: CASSLAGGYGYTF.